What follows are 19 T cell receptor beta chains derived from one specimen sequenced in a study of brain T cells in children with intractable seizures. Method: immunoSEQ multiplex PCR; TCRdb's copy keeps in-frame clones and lacks some. The table shows 110,000 or so clones, with 94% occurring only once. Sequencing used peripheral blood, obtained at surgery. These receptors all come from a boy under two years old with hemimegalencephaly and intractable seizures.

In nucleotides, the CDR3 is TGTGCCAGCAGCTTAGGACAGCTAGCCAAAAACATTCAGTACTTC. Residues: CASSLGQLAKNIQYF. The chain has TRBV11-2 and TRBJ2-4; possible D gene TRBD1, 5 bases. CDR3 length: 15 amino acids. Deletions cut 1 base from V and 0 bases from J, with 7 bases between. Germline V gives CDR1 SGHAT, CDR2 FQNNGV. The full variable domain, its missing parts supplied by reference TRBV11-2 and TRBJ2-4, is EAGVAQSPRYKIIEKRQSVAFWCNPISGHATLYWYQQILGQGPKLLIQFQNNGVVDDSQLPKDRFSAERLKGVDSTLKIQPAKLEDSAVYLCASSLGQLAKNIQYFGAGTRLSVL.

The chain is built from TRBV18 and TRBJ2-1; TRBD2 matches at 8 bases. Trimming took 3 bases from V and 0 from J; bases not matched to a gene: 7. The germline V gene has CDR1 KGHSH and CDR2 LQKENI. The CDR3 has 17 amino acids. The CDR3 DNA reads as TGTGCCAGCTCACCCTTACTAGCGGAGAGCTCCTACAATGAGCAGTTCTTC. Amino acid sequence: CASSPLLAESSYNEQFF.

This chain connects TRBV11-2 to TRBJ1-4; D is undetermined. The V end lost 0 bases, the J end lost 8 bases, and 16 bases lay between the germline ends. This CDR3 comprises 16 residues. CDR1 is SGHAT, CDR2 FQNNGV, per germline. The CDR3 nucleotides read TGTGCCAGCAGCTTAGATCGAGGGAATAGGTGGGAAAAACTGTTTTTT. As protein: CASSLDRGNRWEKLFF.

The rearrangement uses TRBV10-3 and TRBJ1-1, with no clear D. Trimming pared 2 bases from V and 4 bases from J, leaving 11 bases between. CDR1 and CDR2 (germline): ENHRY, SYGVKD. The CDR3 loop spans 14 amino acids. The CDR3 coding sequence is TGTGCCATCAGTGAGAGCGGGCTGGGCACTGAAGCTTTCTTT. Translated, it gives CAISESGLGTEAFF.

The J gene is TRBJ1-4, the V gene TRBV6-5; D unclear. V was shortened by 0 bases and J by 7 bases, with 3 bases between the two germline ends. CDR3 length equals 12 residues. The V gene's germline CDR1 is MNHEY and CDR2 SVGAGI. CDR3 protein: CASSYSGEKLFF. CDR3 nucleotide sequence: TGTGCCAGCAGTTACTCTGGTGAAAAACTGTTTTTT.

This rearrangement joins TRBV19 to TRBJ1-4; D might be TRBD1 (5 bases). Trimming left V 5 bases short and J 4 bases short, with 14 bases between. The CDR3 extends over 15 amino acids. Germline assignment: CDR1 LNHDA and CDR2 SQIVND (reference sequence). CDR3 sequence reads: CASSRPAGVNEKLFF. The DNA for the CDR3 is TGTGCCAGTAGTCGGCCAGCGGGGGTTAATGAAAAACTGTTTTTT. The full variable domain, in which reference TRBV19 and TRBJ1-4 provide the parts outside the CDR3, is DGGITQSPKYLFRKEGQNVTLSCEQNLNHDAMYWYRQDPGQGLRLIYYSQIVNDFQKGDIAEGYSVSREKKESFPLTVTSAQKNPTAFYLCASSRPAGVNEKLFFGSGTQLSVL.

The chain couples TRBV10-1 to TRBJ2-1; D remains ambiguous. CDR1 and CDR2 from the germline V gene are WNHNN and SYGVQD (reference sequence). V dropped 4 bases and J dropped 4 bases, with 5 bases sitting between them. The CDR3 runs to 12 residues. The CDR3, as DNA: TGCGCCAGCAGTGGACCATACAATGAGCAGTTCTTC. It is translated as CASSGPYNEQFF.

CDR3 loop: CASSVTGTYNEQFF. The CDR3 DNA is TGTGCCAGCAGCGTTACGGGAACCTACAATGAGCAGTTCTTC. The rearrangement uses TRBV9 and TRBJ2-1, with a weak D call TRBD2 (5 bases). Trimming cost V 2 bases and J 2 bases, with 8 bases left between them. The CDR3 is made up of 14 amino acids. The germline V gene encodes CDR1 SGDLS and CDR2 YYNGEE.

This chain joins TRBV28 and TRBJ1-4, with TRBD1 matching 8 bases. The CDR3 runs to 15 residues. V was pared by 5 bases and J by 1 base, with 3 bases of the junction left unmatched. Germline values: CDR1 MDHEN, CDR2 SYDVKM. Written as DNA, the CDR3 is TGTGCCAGCAGTGACACAGGGGGAACTAATGAAAAACTGTTTTTT. Its translation is CASSDTGGTNEKLFF.

The genes are TRBV9 and TRBJ2-1; D is unresolved. Germline CDR1 reads SGDLS; CDR2 reads YYNGEE. This CDR3 has 17 residues. Trimming cost V 4 bases and J 4 bases, with 21 bases left between them. CDR3 DNA sequence: TGTGCCAGCAGCACGGATAGCCATCCCCTCCTTTACAATGAGCAGTTCTTC. It is translated as CASSTDSHPLLYNEQFF.

This sequence joins TRBV5-6 and TRBJ2-2, with TRBD2 matching 12 bases. Germline lookup yields CDR1 SGHDT and CDR2 YYEEEE. There are 16 residues in the CDR3. V dropped 3 bases and J dropped 5; count of bases not matched to a gene: 5. This CDR3 reads CASSYLAGGETGELFF. The DNA for the CDR3 is TGTGCCAGCAGCTACCTAGCGGGAGGGGAGACCGGGGAGCTGTTTTTT.

The rearrangement links TRBV10-3 to TRBJ1-2; weak D call: TRBD1 (6 bases). Trimming cost V 2 bases and J 8 bases, with 12 bases left between them. CDR1 and CDR2 from the germline V gene are ENHRY and SYGVKD. This CDR3 spans 13 amino acids. This chain's CDR3 is CAISERGGEGYTF. The CDR3 bases are TGTGCCATCAGTGAGAGGGGGGGAGAGGGCTACACCTTC.

The rearrangement joins TRBV7-2 to TRBJ2-5; a possible D gene is TRBD2 (5 bases). The V end lost 9 bases, the J end lost 2 bases, and 16 bases lay between the germline ends. CDR3 length equals 14 residues. CDR1 is SGHTA and CDR2 is FQGNSA in the germline V gene. DNA for the CDR3: TGTGCCAGTAACCGATTCAGCGGACAAGAGACCCAGTACTTC. It encodes CASNRFSGQETQYF.

The J gene is TRBJ2-6, the V gene TRBV1. TRBV1 is noted as a pseudogene. The CDR3 consists of 16 residues. The CDR3 nucleotides read TGCACCAGCAGCCAAGACAGGAGCTCTGGGGCCAACGTCCTGACTTTC. As protein: CTSSQDRSSGANVLTF.

This chain connects TRBV6-2 or TRBV6-3 to TRBJ2-4; tentatively, D is TRBD2 (6 bases). Germline V lookup: CDR1 MNHEY, CDR2 SVGEGT. The V and J ends lost 3 bases and 6 bases respectively, with 24 bases between them. The CDR3 contains 18 residues. As DNA, the CDR3 is TGTGCCAGCAGTTATCGCTCGTCACCGGACCGGCGGGGAAACATTCAGTACTTC. Translation: CASSYRSSPDRRGNIQYF.

This sequence joins TRBV6-5 and TRBJ1-1; the D gene is possibly TRBD1 (5 bases). The V and J ends lost 5 bases and 4 bases respectively, with 14 bases between them. Germline values: CDR1 MNHEY, CDR2 SVGAGI. The CDR3 loop spans 14 amino acids. This CDR3 is CASSRGGLGTEAFF. The CDR3 DNA is TGTGCCAGCAGTAGGGGAGGGCTGGGCACTGAAGCTTTCTTT.

The chain carries TRBV28 and TRBJ2-7; TRBD2 matches at 12 bases. The CDR3 totals 20 residues. The J segment lost 2 bases and the V segment lost 6 bases, leaving 20 bases of the junction unmatched. Looked up from germline, CDR1 is MDHEN and CDR2 is SYDVKM. This chain's CDR3 is CASRFGPGLAGLPPPYEQYF. The CDR3 DNA reads TGTGCCAGCAGATTCGGACCGGGACTAGCGGGTCTTCCCCCTCCCTACGAGCAGTACTTC.

V is TRBV3-1 (or the pseudogene TRBV3-2) and J is TRBJ1-1; D gene ambiguous. The germline CDR1 and CDR2 sequences are LGHDT and YNNKEL (reference sequence). This CDR3 is 16 amino acids long. Trimming removed 4 bases at V and 0 bases at J, with 15 bases between. CDR3 in amino acids: CASSLQSAGLNTEAFF. Here the CDR3 DNA reads TGTGCCAGCAGCCTACAGTCGGCCGGCCTGAACACTGAAGCTTTCTTT.

The J gene is TRBJ2-7, the V gene TRBV6-2 or TRBV6-3; 8 bases fit TRBD2. CDR1 and CDR2 (germline): MNHEY, SVGEGT. The CDR3 extends over 16 amino acids. Losses at the gene ends were 0 bases for V and 3 bases for J; bases not matched to a gene: 7. CDR3 nucleotides: TGTGCCAGCAGTTACTCGACACTAGCGGATTTCTACGAGCAGTACTTC. This sequence encodes CASSYSTLADFYEQYF.